This TCR beta chain came from a study of Ad26.COV2.S vaccination and SARS-CoV-2 variants. This CDR3 contains 14 residues. Trimming left V 3 bases short and J 4 bases short, with 10 bases between. Germline CDR1 and CDR2: KGHSH and LQKENI. Data came from immunoSEQ multiplex PCR; TCRdb stores just in-frame clones and leaves some out. This table has 360,000 or so clones, around 87% appearing once. Stated treatment: roughly 18 received Ad26.COV2.S at low or high dose, single or two shots; a few received placebo; per-sample allocation not given. Vaccine and placebo recipients were sampled on day 63 after the first injection.

The chain carries TRBV18 and TRBJ1-5, with D possibly matching TRBD1 (5 bases). The sample in question was peripheral blood, obtained in a trial of Ad26.COV2.S vaccine versus placebo. This clonotype was sampled from a person between 18 and 65 years old who received the Ad26.COV2.S COVID-19 vaccine or a placebo. CDR3 bases: TGTGCCAGCTCACCGTCAGGGCGTAATCAGCCCCAGCATTTT. Its translation: CASSPSGRNQPQHF.